This T cell receptor (beta chain) is drawn from a study of regulatory T cells in long-lasting Graves disease. Study summary: Freshly diagnosed Graves' patients had used antithyroid drugs for under 3 months. General study results and limits: Comparison showed that persistent patients shared more public clonotypes (about 2,600) than new patients (966).

TCR beta libraries were built with iRepertoire HTBI primers and Arm-PCR of CDR3 regions. TCRdb ran MiXCR on the multiplex PCR reads and lists one entry per CDR3 protein. The sample yields a few hundred thousand distinct CDR3 sequences, about 16% seen once. The germline V gene has CDR1 MDHEN and CDR2 SYDVKM. V lost 6 bases, J lost 1 base, and 9 bases lay in between. The CDR3 runs 13 residues. The table lists this clonotype with many counts. Its specificity is unknown. This sample's time point: newly diagnosed GD, antithyroid drugs for less than 3 months. There was RNA extracted from PBMCs, and the TCR library was made from it. These same records also appear under a second study, on T cells in Graves' hyperthyroidism and ophthalmopathy. According to that study: The study left out patients who had uncontrolled infection, other autoimmune disease, pregnancy or lactation. A first-round RT-PCR of the TCR CDR3 used the HTBI primer set.

The receptor was derived from a woman under 30 with Graves disease. Sequencing used peripheral blood mononuclear cells (PBMCs), obtained at new diagnosis, from a patient treated with antithyroid drugs. The chain couples TRBV28 to TRBJ1-1; D is unclear. CDR3 DNA: TGTGCCAGCAGCTTTACCTCGAACACTGAAGCTTTCTTT. Residues: CASSFTSNTEAFF. The variable domain in full, with the rest retrieved from reference TRBV28 and TRBJ1-1, is DVKVTQSSRYLVKRTGEKVFLECVQDMDHENMFWYRQDPGLGLRLIYFSYDVKMKEKGDIPEGYSVSREKKERFSLILESASTNQTSMYLCASSFTSNTEAFFGQGTRLTVV.